This T cell receptor beta chain was recorded in a study of Tregs in tolerant kidney transplant recipients (dated by TCRdb to the late 2010s). Regarding the research as a whole: Before combined kidney and bone marrow transplantation, this study identified donor-specific regulatory T cells using TCRbeta sequencing and then followed those same cells after transplant. TCRbeta repertoire sequencing was used in a few healthy controls to compare several ways of expanding Tregs specific for an allogeneic donor.

Thawed PBMCs were FACS-sorted into unstimulated Tregs (CD4+CD25+CD127-), CD4+ non-Tregs (CD4+CD25-), CD4 cells and CD8 cells. Blood from healthy controls was obtained either from healthy volunteers or as purchased buffy coats. Healthy control blood was separated into PBMCs by Ficoll density gradient and cryopreserved, and patient PBMCs were collected both before and after transplant. Findings and caveats that apply to the study as a whole: Although technical replication error seemed to be minimal, the question of biological reproducibility was not addressed directly. The most biologically relevant and donor-specific TCRbeta repertoire appeared to be identified by expanding Tregs with activated donor B cells. The study was constrained by small patient numbers, and validation of the findings is required in larger populations and under other immunosuppression protocols.

For CDR1 and CDR2, the germline V gene lists SGHRS and YFSETQ. Germline trimming: 4 bases from V, 7 bases from J; junction bases outside gene matches: 14. The CDR3, cysteine through phenylalanine, is 16 amino acids long. This entry keeps only the CDR3 DNA: 48 bases, framed from base 1. Genomic DNA was extracted from sorted cells with the QIAGEN DNeasy Blood and Tissue Kit for TCRbeta CDR3 sequencing. Through immunoSEQ, high-throughput TCRbeta CDR3 sequencing was done commercially, including PCR amplification with internal controls and bias correction. The authors' analysis ran thus. A unique productive TCRbeta sequence was defined by the CDR3 nucleotide sequence when primers matched, and otherwise by the CDR3 amino acid sequence together with the Vbeta and Jbeta genes. Sorting error was corrected by removing sequences shared between sorted populations at a frequency ratio of 2:1 or less, and the remaining shared sequences were assigned to the higher population. Donor-reactive sequences were defined as at least 5-fold expanded in CFSE-low cells versus unstimulated cells, with frequency of at least 0.01% in CFSE-low cells. Repertoire divergence was quantified by Jensen-Shannon divergence calculated from the top 100 TCRbeta sequences ranked by frequency. For any sample with multiple sequencing runs, sorting error was corrected in each run separately before the runs were pooled. TCRdb's version of the immuneACCESS table is confined to in-frame rearrangements and falls short of the full clone set. An unresolved V gene accounts for under half of the shortfall where checked; the remainder is of unknown origin. V and J calls and clone size follow that table, whereas D and trimming were derived from the DNA. The sample contains some 240,000 clones, roughly 84% of them found a single time. The ten largest make up over 0.5% of the sample.

Points on this clone: Its antigen is still unknown. No base quality values were provided; no much bigger clone lies one nucleotide off.

The chain links TRBV5-1 with TRBJ1-5; 7 junctional bases match TRBD1. The specimen sequenced was CD4+ T cells from blood. This sequence was found in a human donor in good health. Here is the DNA: TGCGCCAGCAGCGTCCTACCGACAGGGACGGGCCAGCCCCAGCATTTT. Its protein product is CASSVLPTGTGQPQHF.